This record covers a single T cell receptor (beta chain). What it binds is unknown. Germline loops: CDR1 SGHRS, CDR2 YFSETQ. The CDR3 is 16 residues long. Trimming shortened V by 4 bases and J by 0 bases, and 17 bases separated the two germline ends. After extraction with the RNeasy kit, roughly 0.45 to 1 ug of the RNA was reverse transcribed using random hexamers. Amplification of TCR beta CDR3 by immunoSEQ multiplex PCR spanned 54 Vbeta and 13 Jbeta. TCRdb reanalysed the immunoSEQ multiplex PCR reads using MiXCR and keeps one entry per CDR3 protein. The profile shows 250,000 to 350,000 distinct CDR3 sequences, around 92% of them singletons. Each multiple sclerosis control was a treatment-naive patient with relapsing-remitting disease that was either stable or active. Negative isolation yielded CD4+ and CD8+ T cells, and FACS enriched TEMRA cells. These data belong to a study of CD8 T cells in Susac syndrome. Study-level results: It was acknowledged by the study that relatively few individuals were included in its TCR sequencing and HLA analysis.

The receptor was isolated from a human donor with multiple sclerosis. The rearrangement joins TRBV5-1 to TRBJ2-7; D is possibly TRBD1 (5 bases). Specimen: CD4+ T cells from PBMCs. For the CDR3, the DNA is TGCGCCAGCAGCCCCCGAGACAGCCTTTACTCCTACGAGCAGTACTTC. This encodes CASSPRDSLYSYEQYF.